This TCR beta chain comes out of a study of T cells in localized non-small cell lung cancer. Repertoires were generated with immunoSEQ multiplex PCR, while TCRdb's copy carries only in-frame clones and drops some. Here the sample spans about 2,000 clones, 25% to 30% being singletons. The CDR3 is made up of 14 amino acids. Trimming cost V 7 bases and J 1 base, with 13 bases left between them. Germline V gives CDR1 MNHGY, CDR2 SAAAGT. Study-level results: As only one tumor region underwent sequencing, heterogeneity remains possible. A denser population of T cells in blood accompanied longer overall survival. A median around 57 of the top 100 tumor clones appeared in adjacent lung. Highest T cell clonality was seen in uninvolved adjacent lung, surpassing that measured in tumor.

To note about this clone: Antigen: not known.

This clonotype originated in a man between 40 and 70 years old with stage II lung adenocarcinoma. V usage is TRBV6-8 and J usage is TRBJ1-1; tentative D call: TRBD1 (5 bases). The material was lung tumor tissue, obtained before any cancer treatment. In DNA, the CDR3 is TGTGCCAGCAAGACAGTGCATTCGAACACTGAAGCTTTCTTT. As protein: CASKTVHSNTEAFF.